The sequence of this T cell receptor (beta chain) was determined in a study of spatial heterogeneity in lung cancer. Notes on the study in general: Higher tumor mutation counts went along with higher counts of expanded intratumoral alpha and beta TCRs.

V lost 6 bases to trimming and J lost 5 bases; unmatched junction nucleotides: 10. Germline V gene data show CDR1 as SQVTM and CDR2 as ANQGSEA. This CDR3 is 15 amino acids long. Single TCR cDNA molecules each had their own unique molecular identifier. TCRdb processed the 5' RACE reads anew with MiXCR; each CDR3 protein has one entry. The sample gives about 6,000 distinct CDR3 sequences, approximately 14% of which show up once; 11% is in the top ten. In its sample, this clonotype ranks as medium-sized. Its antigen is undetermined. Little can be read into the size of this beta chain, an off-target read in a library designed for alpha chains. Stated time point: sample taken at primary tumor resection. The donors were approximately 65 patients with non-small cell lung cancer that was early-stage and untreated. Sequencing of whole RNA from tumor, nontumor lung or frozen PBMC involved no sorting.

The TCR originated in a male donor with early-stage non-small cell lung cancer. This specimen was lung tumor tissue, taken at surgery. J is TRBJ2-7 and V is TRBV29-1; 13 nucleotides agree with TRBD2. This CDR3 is CSVSGLAGATDEQYF. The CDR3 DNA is TGCAGCGTCTCCGGACTAGCGGGAGCCACGGACGAGCAGTACTTC.